The 18 T cell receptor beta chains in this list originate from one sample, sequenced in a study of cytomegalovirus exposure and HLA in healthy donors. 13 Jbeta primers and 60 Vbeta primers were used for the PCR. Only in-frame clones appear in the TCRdb table, and some are missing; sequencing was by immunoSEQ multiplex PCR. This sample has some 200,000 clones, with approximately 70% found just once. Sequenced material: PBMCs. Source of these receptors: a man aged 40-55 years in good health and CMV-seropositive.

This sequence joins TRBV4-1 and TRBJ1-2, with 8 bases fitting TRBD1. After removal of 7 bases from V and 3 bases from J, the junction contained 7 bases not matched to a gene. This CDR3 contains 14 residues. Per the germline V gene, CDR1 is MGHRA and CDR2 is YSYEKL. CDR3 in amino acids: CASTKDRGDYGYTF. The CDR3 nucleotides read TGCGCCAGCACCAAAGACAGGGGAGACTATGGCTACACCTTC.

V and J are TRBV4-1 and TRBJ2-2; 7 nucleotides agree with TRBD2. Looked up from germline, CDR1 is MGHRA and CDR2 is YSYEKL. There are 18 residues in the CDR3. Unmatched junction bases numbered 14, after V lost 4 bases and J lost 3 bases. CDR3 bases: TGCGCCAGCAGCCTCCCGGGGAGGGGCCGGAAAGACACCGGGGAGCTGTTTTTT. Residues: CASSLPGRGRKDTGELFF.

The chain recombines TRBV5-1 with TRBJ1-4; TRBD1 matches at 8 bases. Germline CDR1 SGHRS, CDR2 YFSETQ. V lost 0 bases to trimming and J lost 6 bases; unmatched junction nucleotides: 7. This CDR3 is built from 16 residues. CDR3 sequence: CASSLGSRTGYEKLFF. The CDR3 nucleotides are TGCGCCAGCAGCTTGGGGTCCCGGACAGGGTATGAAAAACTGTTTTTT.

The V gene is TRBV10-3, the J gene TRBJ1-1; no firm D call. The CDR3 consists of 15 residues. V was pared by 0 bases and J by 0 bases, with 8 bases between. The V gene's germline CDR1 is ENHRY and CDR2 SYGVKD. The CDR3 DNA follows: TGTGCCATCAGTGAGTCACAGCTTATGAACACTGAAGCTTTCTTT. This translates into CAISESQLMNTEAFF.

The chain joins TRBV5-4 to TRBJ2-5, with 10 bases aligning to TRBD1. Judging by the DNA end, TRBJ2-7 fits better; the J call may be wrong. The CDR3 has 15 amino acids. The germline V gene encodes CDR1 SGHNT and CDR2 YYREEE (reference sequence). The chain's CDR3 is CASSPGDRGSYEQYF. DNA of the CDR3: TGTGCCAGCAGCCCAGGGGACAGGGGATCCTACGAGCAGTACTTC.

This chain uses TRBV7-9 with TRBJ2-3; 7 bases line up with TRBD1. V trimming: 4 bases; J trimming: 4 bases; junction bases outside the gene matches: 5. CDR1 SEHNR and CDR2 FQNEAQ come from the germline V gene (reference sequence). This CDR3 spans 14 amino acids. The CDR3 region is CASSSDRESDTQYF. The CDR3 DNA reads TGTGCCAGCAGCTCCGACAGGGAATCAGATACGCAGTATTTT.

This rearrangement joins TRBV19 to TRBJ1-1; D is ambiguous. The CDR3 sequence is 13 residues long. Trimming left V 4 bases short and J 5 bases short, with 11 bases between. Per germline, CDR1 LNHDA and CDR2 SQIVND (reference sequence). This CDR3 reads CASSREVRTEAFF. Written as DNA, the CDR3 is TGTGCCAGTAGTAGGGAGGTGCGGACTGAAGCTTTCTTT.

The V call is TRBV21-1, the J call TRBJ1-3. TRBV21-1 is a pseudogene locus. The CDR3 is 17 amino acids. CDR3 protein: CASSKRSPRSSGNTIYF. For the CDR3, the DNA is TGTGCCAGCAGCAAAAGGTCGCCGCGGTCCTCTGGAAACACCATATATTTT.

The V and J genes are TRBV4-3 and TRBJ2-3; 8 bases fit TRBD2. Germline lookup yields CDR1 LGHNA and CDR2 YSLEER. With V trimmed by 4 bases and J by 4 bases, 10 bases remained unmatched. The CDR3 length is 16 residues. CDR3 region: CASSLSPGGVSDTQYF. The CDR3 DNA reads as TGCGCCAGCAGCCTAAGTCCGGGGGGGGTTTCAGATACGCAGTATTTT.

V usage is TRBV9 and J usage is TRBJ2-5; no reliable D call. The CDR3 consists of 13 residues. Germline CDR1 is SGDLS and CDR2 is YYNGEE. The ends were cut back, 0 bases at V and 4 bases at J, with 7 bases in the middle. CDR3 sequence (DNA): TGTGCCAGCAGCGTAGAGGCTAGAGAGACCCAGTACTTC. Its protein product is CASSVEARETQYF.

The V call is TRBV4-2, the J call TRBJ1-3; 7 bases match TRBD1. Trimming took 0 bases from V and 4 from J; bases not matched to a gene: 3. Per the germline V gene, CDR1 is LGHNA and CDR2 is YNFKEQ. This CDR3 has 15 amino acids. CDR3: CASSQEGGEGNTIYF. Here the CDR3 DNA reads TGTGCCAGCAGCCAAGAAGGGGGCGAAGGAAACACCATATATTTT.

This clone was recorded a few times. The chain joins TRBV27 to TRBJ1-6; D uncertain. This CDR3 has 13 residues. V lost 4 bases, J lost 7 bases, and 8 bases lay in between. Germline V lookup: CDR1 MNHEY, CDR2 SMNVEV (reference sequence). The CDR3 loop is CASSSKENSPLHF. The CDR3 DNA reads TGTGCCAGCAGTTCGAAGGAGAATTCACCCCTCCACTTT.

On this clone: In the same sample, other DNA sequences code for this CDR3. This chain links TRBV2 with TRBJ2-7, with D maybe TRBD2 (5 bases). CDR1 is SNHLY and CDR2 is FYNNEI in the germline V gene. Trimming took off 6 bases at V and 0 bases at J, with 12 bases between the two ends. This CDR3 contains 14 residues. Written as DNA, the CDR3 is TGTGCCAGCAGCGGCGAGCGGTTCTCCTACGAGCAGTACTTC. This codes for CASSGERFSYEQYF.

In DNA, the CDR3 is TGTGCCAGCAGCTTAGACAGGGATGATGAGCAGTTCTTC. Residues: CASSLDRDDEQFF. J is TRBJ2-1 and V is TRBV7-7; D is possibly TRBD1 (6 bases). The CDR3 has 13 residues. V dropped 1 base and J dropped 8 bases, with 9 bases sitting between them. Germline V CDR1 and CDR2: SSHAT, FNYEAQ (reference sequence).

The V gene is TRBV7-3, the J gene TRBJ1-1, with unresolved D. The V gene's germline CDR1 is SGHTA and CDR2 FQGTGA. V was trimmed by 4 bases and J by 2 bases, leaving 14 bases between them. CDR3 size: 15 residues. The CDR3 nucleotides are TGTGCCAGCAGCTCCTCGGGAGCGGGAAACACTGAAGCTTTCTTT. Amino acid sequence: CASSSSGAGNTEAFF.

The chain is built from TRBV7-2 and TRBJ1-5; TRBD1 matches at 11 bases. Trimming at V came to 5 bases and at J to 5 bases, leaving 5 bases not matched to a gene. The CDR3 runs to 15 residues. CDR1 and CDR2 (germline): SGHTA, FQGNSA. DNA of the CDR3: TGTGCCAGCAGCCGGGACAGGGGGGAGGATCAGCCCCAGCATTTT. Its protein product is CASSRDRGEDQPQHF. Filled out from reference TRBV7-2 and TRBJ1-5, the complete variable domain reads GAGVSQSPSNKVTEKGKDVELRCDPISGHTALYWYRQSLGQGLEFLIYFQGNSAPDKSGLPSDRFSAERTGGSVSTLTIQRTQQEDSAVYLCASSRDRGEDQPQHFGDGTRLSIL.

In DNA, the CDR3 is TGTGCCAGCAGCTTAGCCCAGATGTGGAATGAGCAGTTCTTC. Residues: CASSLAQMWNEQFF. The rearrangement links TRBV7-6 to TRBJ2-1; D is unresolved. Trimming removed 0 bases from V and 7 bases from J, with 10 bases in between. The CDR3 spans 14 residues. The V gene's germline CDR1 is SGHVS and CDR2 FNYEAQ.

This clone was counted between two and nine times. In DNA, the CDR3 is TGTGCCAGCAGCGTTTCTACAGGGGAGTGGGAAAAACTGTTTTTT. Translated, it gives CASSVSTGEWEKLFF. This sequence joins TRBV5-6 and TRBJ1-4; TRBD1 matches at 7 bases. Germline V gene sequence: CDR1 SGHDT, CDR2 YYEEEE. The CDR3 sequence is 15 residues long. The V gene end was trimmed by 4 bases and the J gene end by 8 bases; junction bases not matched to a gene: 11.